This TCR beta chain was found in a study of early stage breast cancer tumors (dated by TCRdb to 2015 to 2018). Background for the entire study: Of the 15 to 20 invasive breast tumors, eleven to twelve were found to be estrogen receptor-positive, progesterone receptor-positive and HER2-negative. About 70% of the 12 ER+/PR+/HER2- tumors were invasive ductal carcinomas, while the other four were invasive lobular carcinomas. On average, each sample got 7.5 to 10-fold read coverage. The samples as a whole yielded 2 million to 3 million detected templates, corresponding to roughly 1.1 million unique clonotypes.

What the study reported, not specific to this receptor: Enriched TCRB sequences shared across patients were found to be mostly commonly generated sequences that were unlikely to play an important role in the tumor microenvironment. Bulk genomic DNA sequencing of unsorted cells missed chain pairing and functional markers such as CD4, CD8 and FOXP3. Greater similarity was observed between blood and normal breast repertoires than between blood and tumor repertoires, and tumor was distinguished from normal in about 85% of the 16 patients when each tissue was compared with blood. Tumors showed about 2.3-fold higher T cell density and higher clonality than adjacent normal breast tissue. The small cohort size prevented analysis by tumor subtype.

For this clone: No cognate antigen has been identified for it. Base qualities are missing; no much larger clone stands one base away.

Dicing about 20-50 mg of tumor tissue typically gave a DNA yield of more than 3 ug. The study profiled bulk TCR beta-chain repertoires in matched peripheral blood, tumor and adjacent normal breast tissue taken from about 15 patients with early-stage breast cancer. Following resection, visually identified tumor tissue was excised and transferred into prechilled RNAlater. Using a TissueLyser II, 20-50 mg of tumor tissue was diced and homogenized in RLTplus buffer with beta-mercaptoethanol and antifoaming agent. The Qiagen AllPrep DNA/RNA Mini kit was used to extract genomic DNA. Every sample was amplified as two independent genomic DNA replicates, using 0.5 ug for blood and roughly 1.6 ug for tumor or normal breast. Following the manufacturer's instructions, the ImmunoSeq Intro kit was used to carry out TCRB sequencing on genomic DNA. For absolute quantification, the roughly 30-cycle multiplex PCR included proprietary primers along with spike-in control sequences. Single-end 150-bp reads were used to sequence an 87-bp fragment spanning the CDR3 and the flanking V and J genes. Each lane of an Illumina MiSeq running version 3.0 chemistry carried seven multiplexed samples, with two replicates apiece. For the original study's pipeline: Raw data were processed by the vendor's proprietary pipeline, with both replicates merged into one result per sample. To define clonotypes, the study grouped productive rearrangements that shared the V-gene family, CDR3 amino acid sequence and J-gene segment. To compute clonality, the normalized Shannon entropy (Pielou evenness) of TCRB abundances was subtracted from 1. T cell density was estimated as total templates divided by the number of input cells, with the number of input cells inferred from the DNA input amount. Recon, run with its default parameters, was used to estimate overall repertoire diversity and clonality. Tumor-enriched clonotypes were defined as having over 0.1% abundance in tumor and at least 32-fold higher abundance than in normal breast. Held by TCRdb, this immuneACCESS table contains in-frame sequences only and omits some clones. Under half of the omission traces to an unresolved V gene where checked; the cause of the rest is unknown. D and trimming were read from the DNA, whereas the V and J calls and clone size are those reported in that table. A total of about 4,800 clones appear in this sample, around two thirds of them only once. The ten largest clones add up to about 20% of the sample.

The cysteine opens and the phenylalanine closes a CDR3 of 11 amino acids. Of all the DNA, just the CDR3 is kept, 33 bases in frame from base 1. V is shortened by 3 bases, J by 10 bases, and the region joining them spans 9 bases. CDR1 and CDR2 are read off the germline V gene as SGHAT and FQNNGV. The chain links TRBV11-2 with TRBJ1-2; no D segment can be confidently identified. The sequence was collected from a person in their fifties or sixties with breast cancer. Sequenced input: breast tumor tissue. The CDR3 reads as follows: CASSFYEDYTF. The sequenced DNA: TGTGCCAGCAGCTTTTATGAAGACTACACCTTC.